The text below deals with one TCR beta chain. These data are taken from a study of blood T cell repertoires in COVID-19. Looking at the study overall: There were acute and convalescent COVID-19 samples, and they came from the United States, Italy and Spain. The analysed material was cDNA or gDNA that came from T cells, B-cell-depleted T cells, or PBMCs.

Deletions cut 5 bases from V and 3 bases from J, with 16 bases between. The germline V gene has CDR1 SGHVS and CDR2 FQNEAQ. The CDR3 consists of 15 residues. As originally analysed: Amplification of reference gene primers provided the estimated nucleated cell counts. Profiled with immunoSEQ multiplex PCR; TCRdb holds only in-frame clones, not every one. Clone size and V and J calls were adopted from that table, with D and trimming inferred from the DNA. This table holds tens of thousands of clones, roughly 85% found once. The specimen sequenced was peripheral blood. The rearrangement links TRBV7-8 to TRBJ1-2; possible D gene TRBD1, 5 bases. The receptor comes from an elderly man with acute or convalescent COVID-19. CDR3 coding DNA: TGTGCCAGCAGCGACCGGGGTCGGGGGGACTATGGCTACACCTTC. Translated: CASSDRGRGDYGYTF.